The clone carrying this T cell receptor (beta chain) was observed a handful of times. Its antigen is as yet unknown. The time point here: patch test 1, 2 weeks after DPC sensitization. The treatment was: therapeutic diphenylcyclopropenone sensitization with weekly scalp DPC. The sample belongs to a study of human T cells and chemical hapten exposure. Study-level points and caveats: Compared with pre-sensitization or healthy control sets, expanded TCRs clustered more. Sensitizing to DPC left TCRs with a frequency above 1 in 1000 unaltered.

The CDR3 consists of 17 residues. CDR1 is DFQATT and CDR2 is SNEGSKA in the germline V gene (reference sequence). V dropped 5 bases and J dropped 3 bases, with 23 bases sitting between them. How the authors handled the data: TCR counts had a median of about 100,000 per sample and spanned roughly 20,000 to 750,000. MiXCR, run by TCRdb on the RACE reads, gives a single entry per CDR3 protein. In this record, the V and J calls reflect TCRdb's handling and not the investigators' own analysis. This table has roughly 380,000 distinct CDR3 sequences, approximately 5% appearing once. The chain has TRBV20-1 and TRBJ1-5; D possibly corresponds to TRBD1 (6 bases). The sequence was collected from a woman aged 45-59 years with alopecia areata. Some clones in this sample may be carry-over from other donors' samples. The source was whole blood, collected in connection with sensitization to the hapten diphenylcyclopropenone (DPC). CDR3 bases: TGCAGTGCTTCAGCTCCCAGGGGTTCCGGTGTCAATCAGCCCCAGCATTTT. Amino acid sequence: CSASAPRGSGVNQPQHF.